The 15 T cell receptor beta chains reported below all come from one sample, sequenced in a study of B cell selection in AIRE deficiency. CD4+CD127+ cells were sorted as the conventional CD4 T cells. Profiling relied on immunoSEQ multiplex PCR, and the TCRdb table lists in-frame clones only, not all of them. The table lists about 25,000 clones, 90% to 97% of them singletons. Sequences were obtained from CD4+CD127+ conventional T cells sorted from PBMCs. The receptors shown here come from a human donor in good health.

The V and J genes are TRBV5-1 and TRBJ2-5; 12 bases are shared with TRBD1. CDR3 length: 16 residues. The V gene's germline CDR1 is SGHRS and CDR2 YFSETQ. J was trimmed by 5 bases and V by 4 bases; bases with no gene match: 9. The CDR3 nucleotides read TGCGCCAGCAGCGGCGGGACAGGGGGCGTCATGGAGACCCAGTACTTC. It is translated as CASSGGTGGVMETQYF.

J is TRBJ2-2 and V is TRBV23-1; 7 nucleotides agree with TRBD1. TRBV23-1 is an ORF, and what it does is uncertain. V dropped 3 bases and J dropped 3; count of bases not matched to a gene: 10. The CDR3 runs 17 residues. CDR3 DNA sequence: TGCGCCAGCAGTCACTCCACCCGGGACAGAGACACCGGGGAGCTGTTTTTT. Translated: CASSHSTRDRDTGELFF.

CDR3 nucleotides: TGTGCCAGCAGCCTCCTCGACCGACATGGCTACACCTTC. Its protein is CASSLLDRHGYTF. V usage is TRBV7-8 and J usage is TRBJ1-2, with no clear D. CDR1 and CDR2 from the germline V gene are SGHVS and FQNEAQ. The CDR3 totals 13 residues. Trimming shortened V by 5 bases and J by 6 bases, and 13 bases separated the two germline ends.

This clone was seen just once. This chain uses TRBV7-2 with TRBJ1-5, with D tentatively TRBD1 (6 bases). V was pared by 2 bases and J by 3 bases, with 8 bases between. CDR1 SGHTA and CDR2 FQGNSA come from the germline V gene. CDR3 length: 14 amino acids. Written as DNA, the CDR3 is TGTGCCAGCAGCTTAACAGGGATCAATCAGCCCCAGCATTTT. The encoded protein is CASSLTGINQPQHF.

The chain combines TRBV29-1 with TRBJ2-7; tentatively, D is TRBD1 (6 bases). Germline V lookup: CDR1 SQVTM, CDR2 ANQGSEA. This CDR3 region has 14 residues. Trimming stripped 6 bases from V and 3 bases from J, with 18 bases between. The CDR3 loop reads CSVRLQGFYYEQYF. For the CDR3, the DNA is TGCAGCGTACGTTTACAGGGATTTTACTACGAGCAGTACTTC.

This clone was detected a few times. The genes are TRBV19 and TRBJ1-5, with D perhaps matching TRBD1 (5 bases). Germline V gene sequence: CDR1 LNHDA, CDR2 SQIVND (reference sequence). Trimming stripped 5 bases from V and 0 bases from J, with 11 bases between. The CDR3 runs to 15 residues. CDR3 sequence reads: CASSGGSGSNQPQHF. DNA for the CDR3: TGTGCCAGTAGTGGGGGTTCCGGTAGCAATCAGCCCCAGCATTTT.

Remarks on this clone: The junction and the germline gene differ at one end; a read error may be behind it. The CDR3 DNA sequence: TGTGCCAGCAACGTAGCCCTGGGACAGGGAGGGGGTGGCTACACCTTC. Amino acid sequence: CASNVALGQGGGGYTF. The V gene is TRBV9, the J gene TRBJ1-2; 9 bases are shared with TRBD1. The CDR3 loop spans 16 amino acids. Germline CDR1 is SGDLS and CDR2 is YYNGEE.

The chain links TRBV6-5 to TRBJ1-1; no firm D call. V lost 9 bases and J lost 8, with 16 bases in between. The length of the CDR3 is 12 residues. CDR1 is MNHEY and CDR2 is SVGAGI in the germline V gene. The CDR3 protein is CASLDELMEAFF. The CDR3 nucleotides read TGTGCCAGTTTAGATGAGCTCATGGAAGCTTTCTTT.

This clone was seen a single time. The DNA for the CDR3 is TGTGCCAGCAGCTTAGGAGAGCAGCCTCCCAATGAGCAGTTCTTC. Protein: CASSLGEQPPNEQFF. V usage is TRBV7-2 and J usage is TRBJ2-1, with D unclear. Per the germline V gene, CDR1 is SGHTA and CDR2 is FQGNSA. The CDR3 has 15 amino acids. V dropped 1 base and J dropped 6 bases, with 13 bases sitting between them.

V gene TRBV9 combines with J gene TRBJ2-5; the match to TRBD2 covers 12 bases. J was trimmed by 5 bases and V by 4 bases; bases with no gene match: 9. The germline V gene has CDR1 SGDLS and CDR2 YYNGEE. The CDR3 totals 16 residues. Written as DNA, the CDR3 is TGTGCCAGCAGCTCCCCTAGCGGGGGGGTACAGGAGACCCAGTACTTC. Translation gives CASSSPSGGVQETQYF.

The chain combines TRBV7-2 with TRBJ2-1; maybe TRBD2 (6 bases). CDR1 and CDR2 from the germline V gene are SGHTA and FQGNSA. The CDR3 runs 14 residues. Deletions cut 2 bases from V and 7 bases from J, with 12 bases between. The CDR3 loop is CASSLRRDGNEQFF. The CDR3 DNA is TGTGCCAGCAGCTTAAGGAGGGATGGGAATGAGCAGTTCTTC.

The rearrangement links TRBV6-5 to TRBJ1-5; 8 bases agree with TRBD1. CDR3 length equals 12 residues. The germline gives CDR1 MNHEY, CDR2 SVGAGI. Trimming cost V 5 bases and J 6 bases; bases outside gene matches: 0. The CDR3 sequence: CASSTGGQPQHF. For the CDR3, the DNA is TGTGCCAGCAGTACAGGGGGTCAGCCCCAGCATTTT.

This clone appeared once. This rearrangement joins TRBV7-2 to TRBJ1-3; 10 bases match TRBD1. The ends lost 1 base at V and 0 bases at J; junction bases unmatched: 0. The CDR3 is 16 amino acids. Germline CDR1 and CDR2: SGHTA and FQGNSA. CDR3 DNA: TGTGCCAGCAGCTTAGGGGACAGGGGCTCTGGAAACACCATATATTTT. This sequence encodes CASSLGDRGSGNTIYF.

CDR3 protein: CSALDKHEAFF. DNA for the CDR3: TGCAGTGCTTTGGACAAACATGAAGCTTTCTTT. This chain connects TRBV20-1 to TRBJ1-1, with D maybe TRBD1 (5 bases). Germline V gene lookup returns CDR1 DFQATT and CDR2 SNEGSKA (reference sequence). The CDR3 is made up of 11 amino acids. V lost 5 bases, J lost 7 bases, and 11 bases lay in between.

The rearrangement uses TRBV6-5 and TRBJ1-2; TRBD1 agrees at 10 bases. Trimming removed 6 bases from V and 5 bases from J; junction bases left unmatched: 6. The germline V gene has CDR1 MNHEY and CDR2 SVGAGI. There are 14 residues in the CDR3. In DNA, the CDR3 is TGTGCCAGCAGGTCCGGGACAGGGGAGTATGGCTACACCTTC. Its translation is CASRSGTGEYGYTF.